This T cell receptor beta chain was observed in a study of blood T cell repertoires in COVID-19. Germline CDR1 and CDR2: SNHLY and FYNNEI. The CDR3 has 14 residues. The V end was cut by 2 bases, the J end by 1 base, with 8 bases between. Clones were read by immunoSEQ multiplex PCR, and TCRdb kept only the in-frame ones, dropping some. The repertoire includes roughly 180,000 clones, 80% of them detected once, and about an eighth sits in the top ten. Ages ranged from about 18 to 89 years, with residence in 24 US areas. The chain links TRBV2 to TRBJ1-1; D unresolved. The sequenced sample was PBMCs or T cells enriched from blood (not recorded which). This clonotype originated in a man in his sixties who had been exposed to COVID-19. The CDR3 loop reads CASSEHERNTEAFF. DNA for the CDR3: TGTGCCAGCAGTGAACACGAGAGGAACACTGAAGCTTTCTTT.